The T cell receptor (beta chain) under discussion was sequenced for a study of CD8 T cells in Susac syndrome. Per germline, CDR1 MNHNY and CDR2 SVGAGI (reference sequence). This CDR3 comprises 13 residues. J lost 8 bases, V lost 2 bases, and 2 bases had no gene match. Negative isolation yielded the CD8+ and CD4+ T cells, while FACS enriched the TEMRA cells. RNA was extracted with the RNeasy kit, and a quantity of roughly 0.5 to 1 ug was reverse transcribed using random hexamers. TCR beta CDR3 was amplified by immunoSEQ multiplex PCR. This amplification extended across 54 Vbeta and 13 Jbeta segments. TCRdb used MiXCR to reprocess the immunoSEQ multiplex PCR reads, holding one entry per CDR3 protein. The sample carries around 71,000 distinct CDR3 sequences, just over 95% recorded once.

The rearrangement uses TRBV6-6 and TRBJ2-1; 8 bases are shared with TRBD1. This TCR was sampled from a human donor with multiple sclerosis. The sample was CD4+ T cells from PBMCs. The CDR3 spells CASSYGQGHEQFF. The CDR3 bases are TGTGCCAGCAGTTACGGACAGGGCCATGAGCAGTTCTTC.